This is a list of T cell receptor beta chains from one sample in a study of response to subunit inactivated influenza vaccine. TCRdb re-analysed the RT-PCR reads in MiXCR, keeping a single row per CDR3 protein. The sample lists about 310,000 distinct CDR3 sequences; roughly 20% were seen once. Sequences were derived from PBMCs from blood, sampled roughly 20 months after vaccination. The receptor source for this set is a man between 45 and 75 years old who received an inactivated influenza vaccine. Each CDR3 is given with its conserved first and last residue. D genes are given only for firm matches. Clone size, where shown, is once, few, many, or a class for clones that have expanded.

len	d_gene	v_gene	j_gene	abundance	CDR3aa	CDR3nt
14	-	TRBV20-1	TRBJ2-1	-	CSARTGGSYNEQFF	TGCAGTGCAAGGACTGGAGGCTCCTACAATGAGCAGTTCTTC
14	-	TRBV4-1	TRBJ1-1	few	CASRGLLRNTEAFF	TGCGCCAGCAGAGGACTTCTTCGGAACACTGAAGCTTTCTTT
15	-	TRBV20-1	TRBJ1-6	-	CSARVDSSLNSPLHF	TGCAGTGCTAGAGTGGACAGCTCTCTCAATTCACCCCTCCACTTT
14	-	TRBV20-1	TRBJ2-1	few	CSAMRAGLFDEQFF	TGCAGTGCTATGCGGGCGGGGCTTTTCGATGAGCAGTTCTTC
15	-	TRBV5-1	TRBJ1-6	few	CASSLRQAMGSPLHF	TGCGCCAGCAGCCTAAGACAGGCCATGGGTTCACCCCTCCACTTT
13	TRBD1	TRBV10-2	TRBJ1-5	few	CASKGADNQPQHF	TGCGCCAGCAAGGGGGCAGACAATCAGCCCCAGCATTTT
13	TRBD1	TRBV9	TRBJ1-1	few	CASSETGSTEAFF	TGTGCCAGCAGCGAGACAGGGAGCACTGAAGCTTTCTTT
17	TRBD1	TRBV18	TRBJ1-1	few	CASSPGTGNFFIPEAFF	TGTGCCAGCTCACCAGGGACAGGGAATTTTTTTATCCCCGAAGCTTTCTTT
14	TRBD2	TRBV6-1	TRBJ2-3	few	CASDVLVAGVTQYF	TGTGCCAGCGACGTCCTGGTAGCGGGAGTTACGCAGTATTTT
16	TRBD2	TRBV5-1	TRBJ2-1	few	CASSLVGLAGLDEQFF	TGCGCCAGCAGCTTGGTGGGGCTAGCGGGGTTAGATGAGCAGTTCTTC
14	-	TRBV27	TRBJ1-2	-	CASSYRRLNYGYTF	TGTGCCAGCAGCTACCGACGGCTTAACTATGGCTACACCTTC
16	-	TRBV28	TRBJ1-5	few	CASSLVGFRANQPQHF	TGTGCCAGCAGTTTAGTGGGGTTTAGGGCCAATCAGCCCCAGCATTTT
14	-	TRBV7-9	TRBJ2-5	-	CASSLGSLEETQYF	TGTGCCAGCAGCTTAGGGTCGCTGGAGGAGACCCAGTACTTC
13	-	TRBV11-2	TRBJ2-5	many	CASSLGQQETQYF	TGTGCCAGCAGCTTAGGGCAACAAGAGACCCAGTACTTC
15	-	TRBV6-5	TRBJ2-2	few	CASSYYRGGTGELFF	TGTGCCAGCAGTTACTACAGGGGGGGTACCGGGGAGCTGTTTTTT
14	-	TRBV25-1	TRBJ1-1	many	CASSPEYEGTEAFF	TGTGCCAGCAGTCCTGAATATGAGGGCACTGAAGCTTTCTTT
12	-	TRBV28	TRBJ1-5	-	CASDARDQPQHF	TGTGCCAGCGACGCAAGAGATCAGCCCCAGCATTTT
16	TRBD2	TRBV28	TRBJ2-5	-	CASRTSGRGWEETQYF	TGTGCCAGCAGGACTAGCGGGAGAGGATGGGAAGAGACCCAGTACTTC
15	-	TRBV9	TRBJ2-1	-	CASSVGPDAYNEQFF	TGTGCCAGCAGCGTAGGTCCCGACGCCTACAATGAGCAGTTCTTC
18	TRBD2	TRBV10-3	TRBJ2-1	-	CAISEELSGSRSYNEQFF	TGTGCCATCAGTGAGGAACTTAGCGGGAGTCGGTCCTACAATGAGCAGTTCTTC
18	TRBD2	TRBV7-3	TRBJ2-3	-	CASSDETLAGGITDTQYF	TGTGCCAGCAGCGACGAAACACTAGCGGGAGGCATCACAGATACGCAGTATTTT
17	TRBD1	TRBV7-2	TRBJ2-2	few	CASSRGQGLSYTGELFF	TGTGCCAGCAGCCGGGGACAGGGGTTATCGTACACCGGGGAGCTGTTTTTT
14	-	TRBV4-3	TRBJ1-1	-	CASSQRGRQSESFF	TGCGCCAGCAGCCAACGTGGGCGGCAGAGTGAATCTTTCTTT
12	TRBD1	TRBV19	TRBJ2-4	-	CASSDRGYIQYF	TGTGCCAGTAGCGACAGGGGCTACATTCAGTACTTC
13	-	TRBV7-2	TRBJ2-5	-	CASSSRREETQYF	TGTGCCAGCAGCTCCCGGAGGGAGGAGACCCAGTACTTC
12	-	TRBV28	TRBJ1-1	few	CASVEKNTEAFF	TGTGCCAGCGTAGAAAAGAACACTGAAGCTTTCTTT
17	-	TRBV14	TRBJ1-1	few	CASSQEFGVGVNTEAFF	TGTGCCAGCAGCCAAGAATTCGGGGTAGGGGTGAACACTGAAGCTTTCTTT
12	-	TRBV20-1	TRBJ1-2	-	CSANRGGDGYTF	TGCAGTGCTAACCGGGGGGGAGATGGCTACACCTTC
17	TRBD2	TRBV4-1	TRBJ2-5	once	CASSQDGAGGLLETQYF	TGCGCCAGCAGCCAAGATGGGGCGGGGGGGCTACTGGAGACCCAGTACTTC
14	-	TRBV7-6	TRBJ2-7	few	CASSLSSNSYEQYF	TGTGCCAGCAGCTTGAGTAGCAACTCCTACGAGCAGTACTTC
16	-	TRBV11-1	TRBJ2-5	-	CASSLDSPIVKETQYF	TGTGCCAGCAGCTTAGATTCACCTATCGTGAAAGAGACCCAGTACTTC
15	TRBD1	TRBV7-9	TRBJ1-6	-	CASSERGQANSPLHF	TGTGCCAGCAGCGAAAGGGGACAGGCTAATTCACCCCTCCACTTT
14	-	TRBV20-1	TRBJ2-7	-	CSAPGTQSSYEQYF	TGCAGTGCCCCCGGGACCCAAAGCTCCTACGAGCAGTACTTC
13	-	TRBV5-5	TRBJ1-1	many	CASSLSGGREAFF	TGTGCCAGCAGCTTGTCGGGAGGACGAGAAGCTTTCTTT
14	-	TRBV27	TRBJ1-2	few	CASSKTASPYGYTF	TGTGCCAGCAGTAAGACAGCTTCCCCGTATGGCTACACCTTC
14	-	TRBV5-1	TRBJ2-5	-	CASSFGGLEETQYF	TGCGCCAGCAGCTTTGGGGGATTGGAAGAGACCCAGTACTTC
17	-	TRBV6-1	TRBJ1-5	few	CASSAFLSRVDNQPQHF	TGTGCCAGCAGTGCTTTTTTGAGTAGGGTAGACAATCAGCCCCAGCATTTT
15	-	TRBV28	TRBJ2-7	-	CASSTRQNRGDEQYF	TGTGCCAGCAGTACTAGACAGAATAGGGGAGACGAGCAGTACTTC
12	-	TRBV7-9	TRBJ2-1	few	CASSLSRNEQFF	TGTGCCAGCAGCTTAAGTCGGAATGAGCAGTTCTTC
14	-	TRBV20-1	TRBJ2-5	-	CSAEGHPMEETQYF	TGCAGTGCCGAAGGACACCCGATGGAGGAGACCCAGTACTTC
15	-	TRBV11-2	TRBJ1-3	few	CASSLSAATGNTIYF	TGTGCCAGCAGCTTATCGGCAGCCACTGGAAACACCATATATTTT
15	TRBD1	TRBV5-6	TRBJ2-7	-	CASSFTQTGFGEQYF	TGTGCCAGCAGCTTCACCCAGACAGGGTTTGGCGAGCAGTACTTC
15	-	TRBV7-8	TRBJ1-2	-	CASSLDSLMIRGYTF	TGTGCCAGCAGCCTTGACAGCTTGATGATTCGCGGCTACACCTTC